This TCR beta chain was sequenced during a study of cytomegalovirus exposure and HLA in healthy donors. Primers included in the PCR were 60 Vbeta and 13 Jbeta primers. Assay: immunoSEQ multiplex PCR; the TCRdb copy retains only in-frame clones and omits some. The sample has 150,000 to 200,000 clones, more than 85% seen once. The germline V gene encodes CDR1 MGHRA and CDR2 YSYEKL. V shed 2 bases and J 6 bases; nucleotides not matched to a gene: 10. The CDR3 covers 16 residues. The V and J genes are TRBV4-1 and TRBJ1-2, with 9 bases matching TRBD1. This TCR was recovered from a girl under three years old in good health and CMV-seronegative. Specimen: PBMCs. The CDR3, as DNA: TGCGCCAGCAGCCAAATACAGGGGGCGCTAACTCATGGCTACACCTTC. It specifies CASSQIQGALTHGYTF.